This T cell receptor (beta chain) was sequenced in a study of Graves' ophthalmopathy and Graves' hyperthyroidism. In this cohort, patients with other autoimmune diseases, uncontrolled infections, pregnancy or lactation were excluded. Orbital computed tomography, together with clinical symptoms, serum thyroxine, TRAb and thyroid ultrasound, was used for diagnosis. TCR beta CDR3 amplification used RNA transcripts. First-round RT-PCR used HTBI primers; second-round multiplex PCR followed. TCRdb reanalysed the multiplex PCR reads using MiXCR and keeps one entry per CDR3 protein. The table includes fewer than 600,000 distinct CDR3 sequences, approximately 15% detected once. In its sample, this clonotype was seen many times. Its target is unknown. The CDR3 loop spans 13 amino acids. The germline CDR1 and CDR2 sequences are KGHSH and LQKENI. V was pared by 6 bases and J by 3 bases, with 11 bases between. Notes on the study in general: Blood also harbored most expanded thyroid clonotypes above 0.001 frequency.

The V call is TRBV18, the J call TRBJ2-5; D perhaps matches TRBD1 (6 bases). Sequenced: blood. The TCR originated in a woman younger than 45 with Graves' ophthalmopathy. The chain's CDR3 is CASSPDRKETQYF. CDR3 nucleotide sequence: TGTGCCAGCTCGCCCGACAGGAAAGAGACCCAGTACTTC.